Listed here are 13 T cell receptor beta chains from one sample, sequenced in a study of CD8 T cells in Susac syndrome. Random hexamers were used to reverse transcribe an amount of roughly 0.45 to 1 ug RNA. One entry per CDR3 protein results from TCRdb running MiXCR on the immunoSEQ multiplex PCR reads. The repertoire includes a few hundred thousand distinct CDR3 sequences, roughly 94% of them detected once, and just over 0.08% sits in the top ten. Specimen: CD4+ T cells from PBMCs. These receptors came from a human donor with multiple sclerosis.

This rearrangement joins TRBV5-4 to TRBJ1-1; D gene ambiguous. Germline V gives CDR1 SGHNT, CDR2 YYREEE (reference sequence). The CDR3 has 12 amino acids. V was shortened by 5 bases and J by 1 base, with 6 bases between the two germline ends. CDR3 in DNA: TGTGCCAGCAGTTCGAGGAACACTGAAGCTTTCTTT. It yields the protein CASSSRNTEAFF. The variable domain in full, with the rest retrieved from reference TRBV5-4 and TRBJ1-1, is ETGVTQSPTHLIKTRGQQVTLRCSSQSGHNTVSWYQQALGQGPQFIFQYYREEENGRGNFPPRFSGLQFPNYSSELNVNALELDDSALYLCASSSRNTEAFFGQGTRLTVV.

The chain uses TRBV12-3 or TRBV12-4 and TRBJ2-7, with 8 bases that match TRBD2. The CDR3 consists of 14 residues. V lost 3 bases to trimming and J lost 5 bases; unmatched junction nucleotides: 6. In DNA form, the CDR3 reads TGTGCCAGCAGTTTCGTAGCGGGGATACACGAGCAGTACTTC. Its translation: CASSFVAGIHEQYF.

Here the CDR3 reads CASSVLGLAGGNEQFF. CDR3 nucleotide sequence: TGTGCCAGCAGCGTATTGGGACTAGCGGGGGGAAATGAGCAGTTCTTC. The J gene is TRBJ2-1, the V gene TRBV9, with TRBD2 matching over 15 bases. The CDR3 length is 16 residues. The V gene end was trimmed by 1 base and the J gene end by 7 bases; junction bases not matched to a gene: 3. Germline V gene lookup returns CDR1 SGDLS and CDR2 YYNGEE. Complete variable domain (other parts from reference TRBV9 and TRBJ2-1): DSGVTQTPKHLITATGQRVTLRCSPRSGDLSVYWYQQSLDQGLQFLIQYYNGEERAKGNILERFSAQQFPDLHSELNLSSLELGDSALYFCASSVLGLAGGNEQFFGPGTRLTVL.

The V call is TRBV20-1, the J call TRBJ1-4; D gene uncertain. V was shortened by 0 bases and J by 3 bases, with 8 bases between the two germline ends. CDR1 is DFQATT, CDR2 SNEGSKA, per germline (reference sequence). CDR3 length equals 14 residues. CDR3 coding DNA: TGCAGTGCTAGAGATGGGAGGTCTAATGAAAAACTGTTTTTT. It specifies CSARDGRSNEKLFF.

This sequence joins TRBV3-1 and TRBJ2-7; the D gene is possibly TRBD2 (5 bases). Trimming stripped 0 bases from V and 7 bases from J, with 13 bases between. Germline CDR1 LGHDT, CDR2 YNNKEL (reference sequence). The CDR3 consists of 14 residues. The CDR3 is CASSQEFPSGEQYF. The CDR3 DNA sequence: TGTGCCAGCAGCCAAGAGTTTCCCTCGGGGGAGCAGTACTTC.

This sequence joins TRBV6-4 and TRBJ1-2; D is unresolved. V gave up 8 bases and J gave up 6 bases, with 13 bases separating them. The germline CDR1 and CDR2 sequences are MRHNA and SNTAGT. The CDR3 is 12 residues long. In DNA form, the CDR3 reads TGTGCCAGCCCTATTGAGGGAAATGGCTACACCTTC. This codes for CASPIEGNGYTF.

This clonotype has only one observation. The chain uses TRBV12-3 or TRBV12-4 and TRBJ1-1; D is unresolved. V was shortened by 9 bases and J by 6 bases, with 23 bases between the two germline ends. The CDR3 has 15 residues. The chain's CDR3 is CASSSQQLVAAEAFF. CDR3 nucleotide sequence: TGTGCCAGTTCCTCACAACAGTTGGTCGCAGCTGAAGCTTTCTTT.

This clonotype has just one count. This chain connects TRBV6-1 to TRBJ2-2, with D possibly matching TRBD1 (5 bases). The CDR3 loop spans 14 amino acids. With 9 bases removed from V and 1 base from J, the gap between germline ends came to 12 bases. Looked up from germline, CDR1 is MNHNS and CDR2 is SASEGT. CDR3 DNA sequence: TGTGCCAGTCGATTGGACATGAACACCGGGGAGCTGTTTTTT. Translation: CASRLDMNTGELFF.

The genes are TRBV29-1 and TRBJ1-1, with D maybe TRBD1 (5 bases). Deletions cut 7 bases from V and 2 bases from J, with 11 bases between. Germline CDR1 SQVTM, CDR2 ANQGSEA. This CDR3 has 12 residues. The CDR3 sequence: CSARGSNTEAFF. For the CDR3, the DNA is TGCAGCGCTAGGGGCTCCAACACTGAAGCTTTCTTT.

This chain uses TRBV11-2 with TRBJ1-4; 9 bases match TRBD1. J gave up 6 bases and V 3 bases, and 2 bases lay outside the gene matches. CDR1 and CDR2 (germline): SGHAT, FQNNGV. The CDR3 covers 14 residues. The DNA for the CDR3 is TGTGCCAGCAGCTTGGACAGGGGTGATGAAAAACTGTTTTTT. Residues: CASSLDRGDEKLFF.

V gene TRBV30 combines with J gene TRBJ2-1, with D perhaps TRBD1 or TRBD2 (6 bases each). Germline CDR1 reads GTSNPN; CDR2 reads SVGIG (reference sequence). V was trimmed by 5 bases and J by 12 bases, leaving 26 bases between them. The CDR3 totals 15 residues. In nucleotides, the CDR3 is TGTGCCTGGGGTAGGGGGGAATCCTCCTCCCAGGTGCAGTTCTTC. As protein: CAWGRGESSSQVQFF.

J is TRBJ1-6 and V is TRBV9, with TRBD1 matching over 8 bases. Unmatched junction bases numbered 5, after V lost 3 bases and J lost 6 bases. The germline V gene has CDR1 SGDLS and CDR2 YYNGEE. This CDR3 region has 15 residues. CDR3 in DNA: TGTGCCAGCAGCGCTACGACAGGGGTTAATTCACCCCTCCACTTT. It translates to CASSATTGVNSPLHF.

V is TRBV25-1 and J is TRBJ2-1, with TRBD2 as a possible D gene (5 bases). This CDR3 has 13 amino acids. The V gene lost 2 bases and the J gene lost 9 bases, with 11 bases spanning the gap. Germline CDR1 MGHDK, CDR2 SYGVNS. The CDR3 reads CASSELASREQFF. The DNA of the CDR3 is TGTGCCAGCAGTGAACTGGCTAGCCGTGAGCAGTTCTTC.